This entry describes one TCR beta chain. Its antigen is not identified. V was clipped by 3 bases and J by 1 base, with 7 bases between them. Germline CDR1 is SGDLS and CDR2 is YYNGEE. There are 13 residues in the CDR3. The sample comes from a study of T cell responses to AZD1222 COVID-19 vaccine. Study-level findings and limits: A reported finding is that nearly half of spike-specific TCRs target unmutated variant regions.

TCRdb's table, derived via immunoSEQ multiplex PCR, lists solely in-frame clones and lacks some. The sample shows about 120,000 clones, roughly 90% of them seen only once. V and J are TRBV9 and TRBJ1-2, with TRBD1 as a possible D gene (6 bases). This specimen consisted of peripheral blood, obtained on day 0 of AZD1222 vaccination. This receptor was identified in an adult in good health. The CDR3 loop is CASSGTDNYGYTF. In DNA form, the CDR3 reads TGTGCCAGCAGCGGGACAGATAACTATGGCTACACCTTC.